This T cell receptor (beta chain) was captured in a study of cytomegalovirus exposure and HLA in healthy donors. Primers: 60 Vbeta forward and 13 Jbeta reverse. Sequencing used immunoSEQ multiplex PCR; TCRdb keeps in-frame clones, though not all of them. The table includes tens of thousands of clones, 65% to 80% detected once. The sequenced sample was PBMCs. The sequence was obtained from a woman aged 50 to 60 in good health and CMV-seropositive.

Written as DNA, the CDR3 is TGTGCCAGCAGCCCAGGGGACAGGGGAACTAATGAAAAACTGTTTTTT. Protein product: CASSPGDRGTNEKLFF. V is TRBV5-6 and J is TRBJ1-4; 10 nucleotides line up with TRBD1. Germline CDR1 is SGHDT and CDR2 is YYEEEE. V lost 4 bases and J lost 1; bases outside the gene matches: 4. The CDR3 totals 16 residues.